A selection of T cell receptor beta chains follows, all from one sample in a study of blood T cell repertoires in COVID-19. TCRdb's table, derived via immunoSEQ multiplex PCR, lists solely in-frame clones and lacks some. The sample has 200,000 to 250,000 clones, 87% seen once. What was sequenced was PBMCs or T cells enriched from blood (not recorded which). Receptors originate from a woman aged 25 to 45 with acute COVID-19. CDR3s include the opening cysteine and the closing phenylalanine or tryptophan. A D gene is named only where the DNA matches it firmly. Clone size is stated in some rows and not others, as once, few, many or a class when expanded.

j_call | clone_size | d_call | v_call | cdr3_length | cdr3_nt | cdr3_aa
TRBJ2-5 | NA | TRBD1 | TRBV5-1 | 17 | TGCGCCAGCAGCATTGGAGACCGGACAGGGACTGGGGAGACCCAGTACTTC | CASSIGDRTGTGETQYF
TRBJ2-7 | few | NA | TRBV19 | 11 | TGTGCCAGTAGTACCCCGTACGAGCAGTACTTC | CASSTPYEQYF
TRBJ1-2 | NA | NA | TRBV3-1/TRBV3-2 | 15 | TGTGCCAGCAGCCAAAACCCATTTCAGGCCGCGCGCTACACCTTC | CASSQNPFQAARYTF
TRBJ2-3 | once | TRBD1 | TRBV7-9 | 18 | TGTGCCAGCAGTTTCCGCATCTTACCGGGACAGGGCACAGATACGCAGTATTTT | CASSFRILPGQGTDTQYF
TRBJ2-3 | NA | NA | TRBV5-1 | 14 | TGCGCCAGCAGCTTTTCAGGGGCGGAAGATACGCAGTATTTT | CASSFSGAEDTQYF
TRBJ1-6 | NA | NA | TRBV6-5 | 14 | TGTGCCAGCACCCCCCTCCTAGAGAATTCACCCCTCCACTTT | CASTPLLENSPLHF
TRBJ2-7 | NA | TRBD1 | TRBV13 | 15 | TGTGCCAGCAGCTCAATGGGACAGGGGGCCTACGAGCAGTACTTC | CASSSMGQGAYEQYF
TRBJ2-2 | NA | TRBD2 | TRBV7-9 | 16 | TGTGCCAGCAGCTTACCAGCGGGGGTAAACACCGGGGAGCTGTTTTTT | CASSLPAGVNTGELFF
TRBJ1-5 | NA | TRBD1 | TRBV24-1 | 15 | TGTGCCACCAGTGTAACGGGACAGGCCAATCAGCCCCAGCATTTT | CATSVTGQANQPQHF
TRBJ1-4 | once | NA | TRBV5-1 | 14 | TGCGCCAGCAGCTTGGGCGCGGAGGAGGAAAAACTGTTTTTT | CASSLGAEEEKLFF
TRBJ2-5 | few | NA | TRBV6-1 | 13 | TGTGCCAGCAGTGAAGCGGTTCGGGAGACCCAGTACTTC | CASSEAVRETQYF
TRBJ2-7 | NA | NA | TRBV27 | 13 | TGTGCCAGCAGTTACGGACACCTTAACGAGCAGTACTTC | CASSYGHLNEQYF
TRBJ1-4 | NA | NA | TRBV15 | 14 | TGTGCCACCAGCAGAGCAGGGACTAATGAAAAACTGTTTTTT | CATSRAGTNEKLFF
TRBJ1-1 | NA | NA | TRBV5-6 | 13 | TGTGCCAGCAGCCCAAGTACTATTTCTGAAGCTTTCTTT | CASSPSTISEAFF
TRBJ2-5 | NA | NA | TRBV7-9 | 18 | TGTGCCAGCAGCTCGGCAACTGACGGAGTAGGTCTCCAAGAGACCCAGTACTTC | CASSSATDGVGLQETQYF
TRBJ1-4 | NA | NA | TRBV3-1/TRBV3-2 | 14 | TGTGCCAGCAGCCCCTTAACAGGGTCCGAAAAACTGTTTTTT | CASSPLTGSEKLFF
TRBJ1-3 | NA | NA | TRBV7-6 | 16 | TGTGCCAGCAGCCCCAGGGGCAGGGGCGACGGAAACACCATATATTTT | CASSPRGRGDGNTIYF